Listed below are T cell receptor beta chains from one sample, sequenced in a study of T cell responses to AZD1222 COVID-19 vaccine. The assay was immunoSEQ multiplex PCR, and TCRdb's table has in-frame clones only and misses some. The sample carries about 130,000 clones, 88% recorded once. The source material was peripheral blood, sampled 28 days after the second AZD1222 dose. The receptor set was obtained from an adult who received the AZD1222 COVID-19 vaccine. The CDR3 runs from the conserved cysteine through the conserved F or W. D genes are given only for firm matches. The listing skips clone size in some rows; elsewhere it reads once, few, many or a size class.

-	TRBV4-3	-	16	TRBJ2-1	TGCGCCAGCAGCCAAGAAGGCCAAAGGGCCTACAATGAGCAGTTCTTC	CASSQEGQRAYNEQFF
-	TRBV5-5	-	13	TRBJ1-6	TGTGCCAGCAGCTTAGGACCTTTTTCACCCCTCCACTTT	CASSLGPFSPLHF
TRBD1	TRBV2	-	15	TRBJ2-1	TGTGCCAGCAGTGGGGGGGACAGGGGCAGGGTTGAGCAGTTCTTC	CASSGGDRGRVEQFF
TRBD1	TRBV30	-	12	TRBJ1-2	TGTGCCTGGAATCAACGACAGGGCGGCTACACCTTC	CAWNQRQGGYTF
-	TRBV6-6	-	15	TRBJ1-5	TGTGCCAGCAGACTCGGGACATCTAGCAATCAGCCCCAGCATTTT	CASRLGTSSNQPQHF
-	TRBV4-1	-	14	TRBJ2-5	TGCGCCAGCAGCCAAGATCCAGGGGGGAAGACCCAGTACTTC	CASSQDPGGKTQYF
-	TRBV19	-	17	TRBJ2-6	TGTGCCAGTTCCTGGAGGGGCCCGAACTCTGGGGCCAACGTCCTGACTTTC	CASSWRGPNSGANVLTF
-	TRBV7-9	-	13	TRBJ2-7	TGTGCCAGCAGCTTCGCAGACTTCGACGAGCAGTACTTC	CASSFADFDEQYF
-	TRBV5-1	-	13	TRBJ1-5	TGCGCCAGCAGCTGGCGCGGGAGTCAGCCCCAGCATTTT	CASSWRGSQPQHF
TRBD2	TRBV6-5	-	15	TRBJ2-1	TGTGCCAGCACCCAACTAGCGGGCTCCTACAATGAGCAGTTCTTC	CASTQLAGSYNEQFF
TRBD2	TRBV11-2	-	13	TRBJ2-1	TGTGCCAGCATTACCGGGGGGGAGGGTGAGCAGTTCTTC	CASITGGEGEQFF
-	TRBV10-3	-	12	TRBJ2-5	TGTGCCATCAGTGCGGCAGAAGAGACCCAGTACTTC	CAISAAEETQYF
TRBD2	TRBV7-2	-	14	TRBJ2-3	TGTGCCAGCAGCTTAGAACTAGCGGGAGGGCGACAGTATTTT	CASSLELAGGRQYF
TRBD2	TRBV7-6	-	15	TRBJ2-3	TGTGCCAGCAGCCCATTAGCGGGAGCTGCAGATACGCAGTATTTT	CASSPLAGAADTQYF
-	TRBV10-3	-	14	TRBJ2-2	TGTGCCATCAGTTGGGCCGGTTCGTCCGGGGAGCTGTTTTTT	CAISWAGSSGELFF
-	TRBV7-9	-	16	TRBJ2-2	TGTGCCAGCAGCTCAGACAAGGACAGCTACACCGGGGAGCTGTTTTTT	CASSSDKDSYTGELFF
TRBD2	TRBV3-1/TRBV3-2	-	15	TRBJ2-1	TGTGCCAGCAGCCATAGTACTAGCGGGGGAGCTGAGCAGTTCTTC	CASSHSTSGGAEQFF
-	TRBV7-9	-	16	TRBJ2-5	TGTGCCAGCAGCCCCACGCCTTGGATGGGGCGGGAGACCCAGTACTTC	CASSPTPWMGRETQYF
TRBD1	TRBV5-1	-	16	TRBJ2-3	TGCGCCAGCAGCCTACAGGGACAGGGCCTTGGGGATACGCAGTATTTT	CASSLQGQGLGDTQYF
-	TRBV2	-	13	TRBJ2-7	TGTGCCAGCAGTGAGGTTTCCACCCCGGAGCAGTACTTC	CASSEVSTPEQYF
-	TRBV3-1/TRBV3-2	-	12	TRBJ2-5	TGTGCCAGCAGCCAAGATGAGGCAGCGCAGTACTTC	CASSQDEAAQYF
-	TRBV18	-	13	TRBJ1-5	TGTGCCAGCTCGGAGGGCGGCAATCAGCCCCAGCATTTT	CASSEGGNQPQHF
-	TRBV7-3	-	16	TRBJ2-3	TGTGCCAGCAGCTTAGATTCGGGACCTAGCACAGATACGCAGTATTTT	CASSLDSGPSTDTQYF
-	TRBV27	-	14	TRBJ1-5	TGTGCCAGTGCTCCCGACACCGTCGGTCAGCCCCAGCATTTT	CASAPDTVGQPQHF
-	TRBV7-2	-	15	TRBJ1-1	TGTGCCAGCAGCCCCACCCCCGGGACGGGCACTGAAGCTTTCTTT	CASSPTPGTGTEAFF
TRBD1	TRBV6-5	-	14	TRBJ1-4	TGTGCCAGCACCAGGACAGGGAGGAGCGAAAAACTGTTTTTT	CASTRTGRSEKLFF
-	TRBV11-3	once	16	TRBJ2-5	TGTGCCAGCAGCTTAGAATGGGGGGGGGCCCAAGAGACCCAGTACTTC	CASSLEWGGAQETQYF
-	TRBV29-1	-	17	TRBJ2-1	TGCAGCGTTGAAACCCGAAAGGGGGGGCCACCCTACAATGAGCAGTTCTTC	CSVETRKGGPPYNEQFF
-	TRBV3-1/TRBV3-2	-	13	TRBJ2-7	TGTGCCAGCAGCCTCGGGACCCCTAACGAGCAGTACTTC	CASSLGTPNEQYF
TRBD2	TRBV15	-	15	TRBJ2-1	TGTGCCACCAGCAGAGGAACTAGCGGCGACAATGAGCAGTTCTTC	CATSRGTSGDNEQFF
-	TRBV2	-	16	TRBJ2-6	TGTGCCAGCAGTTACTCTCTCCCCTCAGGGGCCAACGTCCTGACTTTC	CASSYSLPSGANVLTF
TRBD2	TRBV18	few	16	TRBJ2-7	TGTGCCAGCTCACTCCTAATAGCGGGGGGAGCCTACGAGCAGTACTTC	CASSLLIAGGAYEQYF
-	TRBV19	-	13	TRBJ1-3	TGTGCCAGTAACGGGCAGATCGGAAACACCATATATTTT	CASNGQIGNTIYF
TRBD2	TRBV3-1/TRBV3-2	-	16	TRBJ2-3	TGTGCCAGCAGCTCCGGGGCGGGGGATTTCACAGATACGCAGTATTTT	CASSSGAGDFTDTQYF
TRBD1	TRBV18	-	17	TRBJ1-2	TGTGCCAGCTCATCTAATACCGGGACAGATGGCGGCTATGGCTACACCTTC	CASSSNTGTDGGYGYTF
-	TRBV30	-	13	TRBJ1-1	TGTGCCTGGAGCGCGGGTCCGAACACTGAAGCTTTCTTT	CAWSAGPNTEAFF
-	TRBV7-2	-	11	TRBJ2-7	TGTGCCAGCAGCTTAGGGCAGGGGCAGTACTTC	CASSLGQGQYF
-	TRBV15	-	15	TRBJ2-3	TGTGCCACCAGCAGGTTGGGGGGCGCGATAGATACGCAGTATTTT	CATSRLGGAIDTQYF
-	TRBV3-1/TRBV3-2	-	14	TRBJ1-2	TGTGCCAGCAGCCAAGATCAAGGGTTAGATGGCTACACCTTC	CASSQDQGLDGYTF
-	TRBV11-2	-	17	TRBJ2-7	TGTGCCAGCAGCCCAAAACCCGCGGGATCTATCTCCTACGAGCAGTACTTC	CASSPKPAGSISYEQYF
-	TRBV6-5	-	13	TRBJ1-1	TGTGCCAGCAGTTTAAACAGGGACTTCGGAGCTTTCTTT	CASSLNRDFGAFF
TRBD1	TRBV11-3	-	14	TRBJ1-2	TGTGCCAGCAGCTTAAGACAGGGAGACTATGGCTACACCTTC	CASSLRQGDYGYTF
-	TRBV19	-	15	TRBJ1-5	TGTGCCAGTAGTATTAACAGGGACGGAGGCCAGCCCCAGCATTTT	CASSINRDGGQPQHF
-	TRBV28	-	14	TRBJ1-1	TGTGCCAGCAGAGTCTCACGGGGATGGACTGAAGCTTTCTTT	CASRVSRGWTEAFF
TRBD2	TRBV11-1	once	15	TRBJ2-1	TGTGCCAGCAGCGACCGACTAGCGCCCTACAATGAGCAGTTCTTC	CASSDRLAPYNEQFF
TRBD1	TRBV4-1	-	15	TRBJ2-1	TGCGCCAGCAGCCCCCGGGACAGGGGTGACAATGAGCAGTTCTTC	CASSPRDRGDNEQFF
-	TRBV11-2	-	13	TRBJ1-5	TGTGCCAGCAGCTTAGGGGTGAATCAGCCCCAGCATTTT	CASSLGVNQPQHF
-	TRBV4-2	-	12	TRBJ2-3	TGTGCCAGCAGCCCTCGACGGGATACGCAGTATTTT	CASSPRRDTQYF
-	TRBV18	-	13	TRBJ2-7	TGTGCCAGCTCACCACGGGACACCTACGAGCAGTACTTC	CASSPRDTYEQYF
-	TRBV30	-	13	TRBJ1-5	TGTGCCTGGAATGGTGGGGCGAATCAGCCCCAGCATTTT	CAWNGGANQPQHF
-	TRBV7-9	-	13	TRBJ2-5	TGTGCCAGCGTCCATGGGAACCAAGAGACCCAGTACTTC	CASVHGNQETQYF
-	TRBV18	once	14	TRBJ2-7	TGTGCCAGCTCACCAGTCTCAGGGACCTACGAGCAGTACTTC	CASSPVSGTYEQYF
-	TRBV5-1	-	13	TRBJ1-6	TGCGCCAGCAGCTTGGCCGACGATTCACCCCTCCACTTT	CASSLADDSPLHF